Below, 13 T cell receptor beta chains from the same sample are listed, as sequenced in a study of blood T cell repertoires in COVID-19. Here immunoSEQ multiplex PCR was the method, and the copy in TCRdb shows in-frame clones only, minus some. The table lists some 450,000 clones, around 88% of them singletons. Sequenced sample: peripheral blood. These TCRs come from a woman aged 45-65 years with COVID-19, enrolled during active disease.

This sequence joins TRBV3-1 (or the pseudogene TRBV3-2) and TRBJ1-3; D is undetermined. The CDR3 covers 15 residues. The V gene's germline CDR1 is LGHDT and CDR2 YNNKEL (reference sequence). V lost 1 base and J lost 0, with 7 bases in between. In DNA, the CDR3 is TGTGCCAGCAGCCAAGTCTATAACTCTGGAAACACCATATATTTT. Translation: CASSQVYNSGNTIYF.

V is TRBV5-1 and J is TRBJ1-2; maybe TRBD1 (6 bases). V was pared by 7 bases and J by 3 bases, with 16 bases between. The CDR3 is 14 amino acids. Germline lookup yields CDR1 SGHRS and CDR2 YFSETQ. The CDR3 nucleotides read TGCGCCAGCGGCCGTCAAGGGGGGGACTATGGCTACACCTTC. Translation: CASGRQGGDYGYTF.

The chain uses TRBV3-1 (or the pseudogene TRBV3-2) and TRBJ2-3, with a tentative D call TRBD1 (6 bases). This CDR3 region has 14 residues. Germline CDR1 and CDR2: LGHDT and YNNKEL (reference sequence). The V end lost 1 base, the J end lost 2 bases, and 7 bases lay between the germline ends. The CDR3 DNA follows: TGTGCCAGCAGCCAAGGGGACACCACAGATACGCAGTATTTT. As protein: CASSQGDTTDTQYF.

The chain couples TRBV4-2 to TRBJ2-5, with TRBD2 as a possible D gene (5 bases). The germline CDR1 and CDR2 sequences are LGHNA and YNFKEQ. This CDR3 contains 12 residues. Trimming removed 1 base at V and 7 bases at J, with 7 bases between. The CDR3 nucleotides are TGTGCCAGCAGCCAAGGCGCGGGGACCCAGTACTTC. It specifies CASSQGAGTQYF.

Only one count was recorded for this clone. V usage is TRBV1 and J usage is TRBJ1-1; TRBD1 reflects the table's D call only, with no check against the DNA. TRBV1 is given as a pseudogene. There are 15 residues in the CDR3. The CDR3 DNA is TGCACCAGCAGCGAAGGGGGCGAAGGGATACCTGAAGCTTTCTTT. Protein sequence: CTSSEGGEGIPEAFF.

This chain links TRBV7-9 with TRBJ1-1, with D perhaps TRBD1 (6 bases). CDR3 length: 17 amino acids. The V and J ends lost 5 bases and 4 bases respectively, with 23 bases between them. In germline, CDR1 is SEHNR, CDR2 FQNEAQ (reference sequence). DNA for the CDR3: TGTGCCAGCAGCGGTATAGGGGACACCCGAGGGAGCACTGAAGCTTTCTTT. Protein: CASSGIGDTRGSTEAFF.

This rearrangement joins TRBV19 to TRBJ2-1, with 9 bases lining up with TRBD2. Germline V lookup: CDR1 LNHDA, CDR2 SQIVND (reference sequence). V was clipped by 3 bases and J by 5 bases; unmatched bases: 5. This CDR3 comprises 15 residues. The CDR3 loop reads CASSILAGNNNEQFF. CDR3 nucleotides: TGTGCCAGTAGTATTCTAGCGGGGAATAACAATGAGCAGTTCTTC.

This rearrangement joins TRBV29-1 to TRBJ1-5; 7 nucleotides align to TRBD1. This CDR3 has 12 amino acids. V lost 6 bases and J lost 5; bases outside the gene matches: 4. Germline V CDR1 and CDR2: SQVTM, ANQGSEA. Here the CDR3 DNA reads TGCAGCGTCGAAACAGGGGATCAGCCCCAGCATTTT. Residues: CSVETGDQPQHF. Using reference TRBV29-1 and TRBJ1-5 for the parts outside the CDR3, the full variable domain is SAVISQKPSRDICQRGTSLTIQCQVDSQVTMMFWYRQQPGQSLTLIATANQGSEATYESGFVIDKFPISRPNLTFSTLTVSNMSPEDSSIYLCSVETGDQPQHFGDGTRLSIL.

The J gene is TRBJ1-3, the V gene TRBV5-4, with TRBD1 as a possible D gene (5 bases). The ends were cut back, 1 base at V and 2 bases at J, with 10 bases in the middle. Germline CDR1 reads SGHNT; CDR2 reads YYREEE (reference sequence). CDR3 length: 15 amino acids. The CDR3 spells CASSLFQGPGNTIYF. CDR3 DNA: TGTGCCAGCAGCTTGTTCCAGGGCCCTGGAAACACCATATATTTT.

The rearrangement uses TRBV28 and TRBJ2-3; TRBD1 agrees at 7 bases. V lost 6 bases to trimming and J lost 4 bases; unmatched junction nucleotides: 13. The germline gives CDR1 MDHEN, CDR2 SYDVKM. The CDR3 is 16 amino acids. The CDR3: CASSLEGQYKPDTQYF. In DNA, the CDR3 is TGTGCCAGCAGCCTAGAGGGACAGTATAAGCCAGATACGCAGTATTTT.

The chain employs TRBV27 and TRBJ2-7; D is possibly TRBD1 (6 bases). Trimming shortened V by 3 bases and J by 6 bases, and 27 bases separated the two germline ends. This CDR3 is built from 18 residues. Germline CDR1 MNHEY, CDR2 SMNVEV (reference sequence). CDR3 sequence (DNA): TGTGCCAGCAGTTTTGTAGCCCTGGCCCGGACAGTCAGAGCCGAGCAGTACTTC. It translates to CASSFVALARTVRAEQYF.

The chain employs TRBV27 and TRBJ1-5; D is ambiguous. Trimming cost V 4 bases and J 3 bases, with 4 bases left between them. Germline values: CDR1 MNHEY, CDR2 SMNVEV (reference sequence). This CDR3 contains 12 residues. The CDR3 protein is CASSSINQPQHF. The CDR3 nucleotides are TGTGCCAGCAGTTCCATCAATCAGCCCCAGCATTTT.

The chain uses TRBV5-1 and TRBJ2-2; no reliable D call. Germline loops: CDR1 SGHRS, CDR2 YFSETQ. V lost 3 bases and J lost 1, with 4 bases in between. The CDR3 runs 13 residues. Here the CDR3 DNA reads TGCGCCAGCAGCTCAGGGAACACCGGGGAGCTGTTTTTT. This translates into CASSSGNTGELFF.